What follows describes a single T cell receptor beta chain. The source of the sample is a study of blood T cell repertoires in COVID-19. The CDR3 consists of 12 residues. With V trimmed by 6 bases and J by 5 bases, 1 base remained unmatched. Germline values: CDR1 SQVTM, CDR2 ANQGSEA. TCRdb's table, derived via immunoSEQ multiplex PCR, lists solely in-frame clones and lacks some. The sample holds around 340,000 clones, 83% seen once. The chain carries TRBV29-1 and TRBJ1-5; 10 bases are shared with TRBD1. The sequenced sample was peripheral blood. The source of this sequence is a man aged 25-45 years with active or convalescent COVID-19. Written as DNA, the CDR3 is TGCAGCGTCGGGACAGGGGATCAGCCCCAGCATTTT. Its protein product is CSVGTGDQPQHF. Combining the CDR3 with reference TRBV29-1 and TRBJ1-5 gives the whole variable domain SAVISQKPSRDICQRGTSLTIQCQVDSQVTMMFWYRQQPGQSLTLIATANQGSEATYESGFVIDKFPISRPNLTFSTLTVSNMSPEDSSIYLCSVGTGDQPQHFGDGTRLSIL.